In this sample, the clone carrying this T cell receptor beta chain turned up a few times. As yet, its antigen is unknown. The data were obtained in a study of cytomegalovirus exposure and HLA in healthy donors. Turning to the study itself: When 350 to 500 donors were genotyped, 80% to 90% of them were found to fall in the Caucasian-associated ancestry cluster. Whole-study findings and limits: Available immune exposure information covered CMV serostatus only. Researchers reported from a later analysis that most CMV-associated TCR beta chains appeared HLA-restricted. TCR association rates varied by HLA locus in a later analysis, with DRB1 highest and HLA-C lowest.

The CDR3 sequence is 13 residues long. CDR1 is MNHEY, CDR2 SVGAGI, per germline. V was trimmed by 4 bases and J by 4 bases, leaving 10 bases between them. Primers included in the PCR were 60 Vbeta and 13 Jbeta primers. TCRdb's table, derived via immunoSEQ multiplex PCR, lists solely in-frame clones and lacks some. The top ten hold about 8.4% of the sample, which has about 110,000 clones, 73% seen once. The rearrangement links TRBV6-5 to TRBJ1-2; the D gene is possibly TRBD1 (5 bases). The origin of this receptor is a middle-aged man in good health and CMV-seronegative. Sequencing used PBMCs. CDR3 loop: CASSSTVSYGYTF. The CDR3 DNA reads TGTGCCAGCAGTTCGACAGTCAGCTATGGCTACACCTTC.